This passage covers 25 T cell receptor beta chains from one sample sequenced in a study of PD-L1 blockade in urothelial cancer. Sequencing was performed with immunoSEQ multiplex PCR; in TCRdb, only in-frame clones are kept and a portion is missing. This table holds about 52,000 clones, 70% to 85% found once. The material sequenced was PBMCs, taken around atezolizumab (anti-PD-L1) treatment. The receptors originated from a man between 65 and 85 years old with urothelial cancer.

The genes are TRBV28 and TRBJ2-7; maybe TRBD2 (5 bases). The CDR3 has 13 residues. CDR1 and CDR2 (germline): MDHEN, SYDVKM. Trimming took 11 bases from V and 3 from J, leaving 17 bases between them. CDR3 DNA sequence: TGTGCCCACGAAGCCCCGAGCGGCTACGAGCAGTACTTC. It translates to CAHEAPSGYEQYF.

This clone was seen only once. Written as DNA, the CDR3 is TGTGCCAGCAGCGTAGGAGGGGGAAGGGAAAAACTGTTTTTT. This gives the protein CASSVGGGREKLFF. The V gene is TRBV9, the J gene TRBJ1-4, with D possibly matching TRBD1 (6 bases). Trimming removed 0 bases at V and 8 bases at J, with 11 bases between. Germline CDR1 and CDR2: SGDLS and YYNGEE. The CDR3 runs to 14 residues. Based on the CDR3 plus reference TRBV9 and TRBJ1-4, the full variable domain is DSGVTQTPKHLITATGQRVTLRCSPRSGDLSVYWYQQSLDQGLQFLIQYYNGEERAKGNILERFSAQQFPDLHSELNLSSLELGDSALYFCASSVGGGREKLFFGSGTQLSVL.

This clone was recorded only once. This chain connects TRBV7-6 to TRBJ2-7; D is perhaps TRBD2 (6 bases). Germline CDR1 SGHVS, CDR2 FNYEAQ. V dropped 0 bases and J dropped 3 bases, with 12 bases sitting between them. The CDR3 contains 15 residues. The CDR3 protein is CASSLAGGRNYEQYF. The CDR3 nucleotides are TGTGCCAGCAGCTTAGCAGGAGGGCGGAACTACGAGCAGTACTTC. Together with reference TRBV7-6 and TRBJ2-7, the CDR3 gives the full variable domain: GAGVSQSPRYKVTKRGQDVALRCDPISGHVSLYWYRQALGQGPEFLTYFNYEAQQDKSGLPNDRFSAERPEGSISTLTIQRTEQRDSAMYRCASSLAGGRNYEQYFGPGTRLTVT.

This chain links TRBV5-1 with TRBJ2-1; D gene unclear. Germline assignment: CDR1 SGHRS and CDR2 YFSETQ. The CDR3 runs to 13 residues. The ends were cut back, 4 bases at V and 6 bases at J, with 11 bases in the middle. CDR3 sequence (DNA): TGCGCCAGCAGCCCCATAGCCACCAATGAGCAGTTCTTC. The encoded protein is CASSPIATNEQFF.

The chain couples TRBV9 to TRBJ2-3, with 10 bases that match TRBD2. Germline CDR1 and CDR2: SGDLS and YYNGEE. This CDR3 comprises 16 residues. Germline trimming cut 0 bases from V and 3 bases from J; bases unmatched to any gene: 4. Here the CDR3 DNA reads TGTGCCAGCAGCGTAGACGGACTAGCGGCGACAGATACGCAGTATTTT. This codes for CASSVDGLAATDTQYF.

The chain recombines TRBV19 with TRBJ1-5; D possibly corresponds to TRBD1 (5 bases). CDR1 and CDR2 from the germline V gene are LNHDA and SQIVND (reference sequence). This CDR3 region has 16 residues. The germline V and J ends were trimmed by 4 bases and 2 bases, with 15 bases remaining between them. This chain's CDR3 is CASSTVRGGGNQPQHF. The CDR3 coding sequence is TGTGCCAGTAGTACAGTTAGGGGTGGCGGCAATCAGCCCCAGCATTTT. Filled out from reference TRBV19 and TRBJ1-5, the complete variable domain reads DGGITQSPKYLFRKEGQNVTLSCEQNLNHDAMYWYRQDPGQGLRLIYYSQIVNDFQKGDIAEGYSVSREKKESFPLTVTSAQKNPTAFYLCASSTVRGGGNQPQHFGDGTRLSIL.

This clone turned up a few times. This chain uses TRBV28 with TRBJ2-1, with D unresolved. Deletions cut 1 base from V and 12 bases from J, with 13 bases between. In germline, CDR1 is MDHEN, CDR2 SYDVKM. The CDR3 is 13 residues long. The CDR3 reads CASSLLGYDGQFF. For the CDR3, the DNA is TGTGCCAGCAGTTTATTGGGCTACGATGGGCAGTTCTTC.

V and J are TRBV4-1 and TRBJ1-2; 9 bases map to TRBD1. Looked up from germline, CDR1 is MGHRA and CDR2 is YSYEKL. After removal of 0 bases from V and 8 bases from J, the junction contained 16 bases not matched to a gene. The CDR3 has 18 amino acids. The chain's CDR3 is CASSQDSRFWDRVNGYTF. In DNA, the CDR3 is TGCGCCAGCAGCCAAGATAGTCGTTTTTGGGACAGGGTAAACGGCTACACCTTC.

This chain connects TRBV9 to TRBJ2-1; D perhaps matches TRBD2 (6 bases). Germline values: CDR1 SGDLS, CDR2 YYNGEE. CDR3 size: 15 residues. Trimming removed 1 base from V and 0 bases from J, with 8 bases in between. The CDR3 DNA reads as TGTGCCAGCAGCGTATCGGGGGACTCCTACAATGAGCAGTTCTTC. Encoded protein: CASSVSGDSYNEQFF.

The V call is TRBV9, the J call TRBJ2-3; 8 bases are a match to TRBD2. The CDR3 has 16 residues. J gave up 10 bases and V 0 bases, and 13 bases lay outside the gene matches. Germline V gives CDR1 SGDLS, CDR2 YYNGEE. In DNA, the CDR3 is TGTGCCAGCAGCGTAGATCGCGGGGGGCCATCGGCGCCGCAGTATTTT. Encoded protein: CASSVDRGGPSAPQYF.

V and J are TRBV7-2 and TRBJ1-5, with a tentative D call TRBD1 (6 bases). CDR3 length: 17 amino acids. Trimming removed 1 base from V and 2 bases from J, with 15 bases in between. CDR1 and CDR2 from the germline V gene are SGHTA and FQGNSA. CDR3 in amino acids: CASSLEGVRVGNQPQHF. CDR3 DNA: TGTGCCAGCAGCTTAGAGGGGGTCAGGGTGGGCAATCAGCCCCAGCATTTT.

The chain uses TRBV14 and TRBJ1-3; D call uncertain. Germline V gene lookup returns CDR1 SGHDN and CDR2 FVKESK. CDR3 size: 16 residues. The ends were cut back, 0 bases at V and 4 bases at J, with 13 bases in the middle. The CDR3 spells CASSQDTVYEGNTIYF. CDR3 nucleotides: TGTGCCAGCAGCCAAGACACAGTGTATGAGGGAAACACCATATATTTT.

The V and J genes are TRBV11-2 and TRBJ2-3, with D unclear. This CDR3 spans 14 amino acids. From germline, CDR1 is SGHAT and CDR2 FQNNGV. Deletions cut 5 bases from V and 8 bases from J, with 17 bases between. The CDR3 region has the DNA TGTGCCAGCAGCGCCAGTTCTCCCCCGGGTACGCAGTATTTT. Its protein product is CASSASSPPGTQYF.

The rearrangement links TRBV28 to TRBJ2-1; 8 bases agree with TRBD1. Germline V CDR1 and CDR2: MDHEN, SYDVKM. CDR3 length: 16 amino acids. With V trimmed by 7 bases and J by 4 bases, 12 bases remained unmatched. The CDR3 nucleotides read TGTGCCAGCAAAATCACCGGGACAGGTAGATACAATGAGCAGTTCTTC. Translation: CASKITGTGRYNEQFF. The entire variable domain, with the rest obtained from reference TRBV28 and TRBJ2-1, is as follows: DVKVTQSSRYLVKRTGEKVFLECVQDMDHENMFWYRQDPGLGLRLIYFSYDVKMKEKGDIPEGYSVSREKKERFSLILESASTNQTSMYLCASKITGTGRYNEQFFGPGTRLTVL.

This chain joins TRBV28 and TRBJ2-6; TRBD2 aligns across 7 bases. The CDR3 totals 18 residues. Germline V gene data show CDR1 as MDHEN and CDR2 as SYDVKM. The J segment lost 0 bases and the V segment lost 8 bases, leaving 13 bases of the junction unmatched. CDR3 loop: CASSSDGGTSSGANVLTF. DNA of the CDR3: TGTGCCAGCTCATCAGACGGGGGGACCAGCTCTGGGGCCAACGTCCTGACTTTC.

The sample holds one count of this clone. The genes are TRBV5-1 and TRBJ1-4; D is unclear. V was trimmed by 4 bases and J by 5 bases, leaving 12 bases between them. Germline lookup yields CDR1 SGHRS and CDR2 YFSETQ. This CDR3 spans 14 amino acids. The CDR3 sequence: CASSLDTRNEKLFF. The CDR3 nucleotides read TGCGCCAGCAGCCTTGACACTAGGAATGAAAAACTGTTTTTT.

This chain joins TRBV7-9 and TRBJ2-3; D is ambiguous. Germline V gene data show CDR1 as SEHNR and CDR2 as FQNEAQ (reference sequence). The CDR3 consists of 11 residues. Trimming removed 5 bases from V and 7 bases from J, with 7 bases in between. The CDR3 here is CASSNPNTQYF. The CDR3 nucleotides read TGTGCCAGCAGCAATCCAAATACGCAGTATTTT.

As DNA, the CDR3 is TGTGCCAGTAGTATAGCTACGCGGCCCCCTGGAAACACCATATATTTT. Its protein product is CASSIATRPPGNTIYF. This rearrangement joins TRBV19 to TRBJ1-3; D call uncertain. Between the trimmed V and J ends, which lost 1 base and 2 bases, there was a span of 12 bases. Germline V lookup: CDR1 LNHDA, CDR2 SQIVND (reference sequence). The CDR3 runs 16 residues.

The V gene is TRBV19, the J gene TRBJ1-1, with 7 positions matching TRBD1. With V trimmed by 5 bases and J by 5 bases, 8 bases remained unmatched. The germline V gene has CDR1 LNHDA and CDR2 SQIVND (reference sequence). The CDR3 length is 14 residues. The CDR3 DNA reads as TGTGCCAGTAGTTCGGGACAGAGGGGTACTGAAGCTTTCTTT. Its translation is CASSSGQRGTEAFF.

CDR3: CASSHQRRTNTDTQYF. The DNA for the CDR3 is TGTGCCAGCAGCCACCAAAGGAGGACTAACACAGATACGCAGTATTTT. This chain joins TRBV7-2 and TRBJ2-3; tentative D call: TRBD2 (6 bases). The CDR3 loop spans 16 amino acids. Germline CDR1 reads SGHTA; CDR2 reads FQGNSA. V lost 5 bases to trimming and J lost 2 bases, with 17 bases between them.

This sequence joins TRBV7-2 and TRBJ1-5; D is unresolved. From germline, CDR1 is SGHTA and CDR2 FQGNSA. V lost 2 bases to trimming and J lost 1 base, with 9 bases between them. This CDR3 contains 15 residues. CDR3 nucleotide sequence: TGTGCCAGCAGCTTATTCGGTGAGAGCAATCAGCCCCAGCATTTT. Its translation is CASSLFGESNQPQHF.

V and J are TRBV18 and TRBJ2-2; no clear D gene. The germline V gene has CDR1 KGHSH and CDR2 LQKENI. The CDR3 sequence is 18 residues long. V was trimmed by 4 bases and J by 0 bases, leaving 18 bases between them. The DNA for the CDR3 is TGTGCCAGCTCACGACCCCGTCCCGGAGTCGCGAACACCGGGGAGCTGTTTTTT. Its translation is CASSRPRPGVANTGELFF.

The rearrangement links TRBV18 to TRBJ1-1; no reliable D call. The CDR3 length is 13 residues. Germline CDR1 and CDR2: KGHSH and LQKENI. The V gene lost 6 bases and the J gene lost 5 bases, with 13 bases spanning the gap. Here the CDR3 DNA reads TGTGCCAGCTCCTCAGTACCAGAAACTGAAGCTTTCTTT. Amino acids: CASSSVPETEAFF. The variable domain in full, with the rest retrieved from reference TRBV18 and TRBJ1-1, is NAGVMQNPRHLVRRRGQEARLRCSPMKGHSHVYWYRQLPEEGLKFMVYLQKENIIDESGMPKERFSAEFPKEGPSILRIQQVVRGDSAAYFCASSSVPETEAFFGQGTRLTVV.

This rearrangement joins TRBV5-1 to TRBJ2-1, with TRBD1 matching 8 bases. Trimming at V came to 4 bases and at J to 1 base, leaving 1 base not matched to a gene. The CDR3 extends over 14 amino acids. Germline V gives CDR1 SGHRS, CDR2 YFSETQ. The CDR3 loop is CASSRQGSYNEQFF. The CDR3 DNA sequence: TGCGCCAGCAGCCGACAGGGGTCCTACAATGAGCAGTTCTTC.

This CDR3 is CASSHPYSGGEGDTQYF. In nucleotides, the CDR3 is TGCGCCAGCAGCCATCCTTATAGCGGGGGGGAGGGAGATACGCAGTATTTT. The chain is built from TRBV4-1 and TRBJ2-3; 11 bases agree with TRBD2. Germline CDR1 and CDR2: MGHRA and YSYEKL. The CDR3 is 17 amino acids. The ends lost 3 bases at V and 5 bases at J; junction bases unmatched: 10.